The 3 T cell receptor beta chains reported below all come from one sample, sequenced in a study of cytomegalovirus exposure and HLA in healthy donors. Primers for the PCR totalled 60 Vbeta and 13 Jbeta. Assay used: immunoSEQ multiplex PCR; TCRdb lists only in-frame clones, some missing. The sample includes roughly 100,000 clones, about 71% seen only once; the top ten take about 0.84%. Sequenced sample: PBMCs. The receptors were sampled from a boy younger than 18 in good health and CMV-seronegative.

The V gene is TRBV21-1, the J gene TRBJ1-1; the table assigns TRBD1, which was not confirmed against the DNA. TRBV21-1 is a known pseudogene. The CDR3 extends over 15 amino acids. CDR3 protein: CASSTRRGTLPEAFF. In nucleotides, the CDR3 is TGTGCCAGCAGCACCAGAAGGGGGACCTTGCCTGAAGCTTTCTTT.

The chain recombines TRBV6-5 with TRBJ1-2; TRBD1 is a possible D gene (6 bases). Trimming took off 6 bases at V and 7 bases at J, with 15 bases between the two ends. Germline V gene sequence: CDR1 MNHEY, CDR2 SVGAGI. CDR3 length: 13 residues. The CDR3 loop is CASSQRGGGGYTF. The DNA for the CDR3 is TGTGCCAGCAGCCAGAGGGGGGGAGGTGGCTACACCTTC.

The chain couples TRBV4-3 to TRBJ2-3; TRBD2 agrees at 7 bases. The CDR3 contains 15 residues. Germline loops: CDR1 LGHNA, CDR2 YSLEER. After removal of 5 bases from V and 1 base from J, the junction contained 6 bases not matched to a gene. CDR3 protein: CASSGGTTRTDTQYF. CDR3 DNA sequence: TGCGCCAGCAGCGGCGGGACTACTCGCACAGATACGCAGTATTTT.